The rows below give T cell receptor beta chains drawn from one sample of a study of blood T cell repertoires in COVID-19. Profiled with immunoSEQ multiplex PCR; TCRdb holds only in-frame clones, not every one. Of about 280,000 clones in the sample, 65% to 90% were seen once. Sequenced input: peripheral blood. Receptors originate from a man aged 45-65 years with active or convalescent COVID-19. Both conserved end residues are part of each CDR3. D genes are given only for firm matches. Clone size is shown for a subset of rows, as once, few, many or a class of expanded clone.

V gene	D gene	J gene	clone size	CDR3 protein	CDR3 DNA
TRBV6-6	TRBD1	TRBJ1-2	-	CAAGGQGRYGYTF	TGTGCGGCGGGCGGACAGGGGCGATATGGCTACACCTTC
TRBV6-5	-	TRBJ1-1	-	CASSWAGETEAFF	TGTGCCAGCAGTTGGGCGGGGGAAACTGAAGCTTTCTTT
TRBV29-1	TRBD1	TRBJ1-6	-	CSVAWDSNSPLHF	TGCAGCGTTGCCTGGGACAGTAATTCACCCCTCCACTTT
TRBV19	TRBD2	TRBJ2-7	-	CASKLAGVGPYEQYF	TGTGCCAGTAAACTAGCGGGAGTTGGGCCCTACGAGCAGTACTTC
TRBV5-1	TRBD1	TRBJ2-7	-	CASSSRRQGVYEQYF	TGCGCCAGCAGCTCAAGGAGACAGGGGGTCTACGAGCAGTACTTC
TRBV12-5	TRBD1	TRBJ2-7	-	CASGWGPGQGTWEQYF	TGTGCTAGTGGTTGGGGACCGGGACAGGGGACGTGGGAGCAGTACTTC
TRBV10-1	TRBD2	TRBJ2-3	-	CASSPSGRPTSTDTQYF	TGCGCCAGCAGTCCGAGCGGGAGACCGACTAGCACAGATACGCAGTATTTT
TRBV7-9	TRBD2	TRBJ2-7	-	CASSLTTSGSYEQYF	TGTGCCAGCAGCTTAACGACTAGCGGTTCCTACGAGCAGTACTTC
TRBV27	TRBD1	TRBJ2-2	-	CASSPWTGSGELFF	TGTGCCAGCAGTCCCTGGACAGGGTCCGGGGAGCTGTTTTTT
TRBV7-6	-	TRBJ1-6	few	CASSLGRTDNSPLHF	TGTGCCAGCAGCTTAGGAAGGACAGATAATTCACCCCTCCACTTT
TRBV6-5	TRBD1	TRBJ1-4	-	CASKQGLNNEKLFF	TGTGCCAGCAAACAGGGGCTTAATAATGAAAAACTGTTTTTT
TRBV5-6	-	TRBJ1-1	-	CASSLGGNYAEAFF	TGTGCCAGCAGCTTGGGAGGGAACTATGCTGAAGCTTTCTTT
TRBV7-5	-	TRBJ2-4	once	CVRSQKGGAPVFRSTIAKNIQYF	TGTGTCAGAAGCCAGAAGGGGGGGGCGCCGGTGTTCCGCTCCACAATAGCCAAAAACATTCAGTACTTC
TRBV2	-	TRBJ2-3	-	CASSFRLPMYTDTQYF	TGTGCCAGCAGTTTCCGACTCCCAATGTACACAGATACGCAGTATTTT
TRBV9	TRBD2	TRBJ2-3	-	CASSVGVGTSGRYTDTQYF	TGTGCCAGCAGCGTAGGGGTGGGGACTAGCGGGAGGTACACAGATACGCAGTATTTT
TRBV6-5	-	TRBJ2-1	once	CASSPLPTYNEQFF	TGTGCCAGCAGCCCACTCCCTACCTACAATGAGCAGTTCTTC
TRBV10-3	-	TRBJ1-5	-	CAISDGVLTNQPQHF	TGTGCCATCAGTGACGGGGTCCTTACGAATCAGCCCCAGCATTTT
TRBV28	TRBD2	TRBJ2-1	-	CASSTLGGRPPMGNEQFF	TGTGCCAGCAGTACCCTAGGCGGGAGGCCCCCGATGGGCAATGAGCAGTTCTTC
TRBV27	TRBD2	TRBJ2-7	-	CASRPPAAGSEQYF	TGTGCCAGCAGACCACCCGCAGCGGGAAGTGAGCAGTACTTC
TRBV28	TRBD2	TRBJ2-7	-	CASSLLAAGGEQYF	TGTGCCAGCAGTTTGTTGGCGGCGGGAGGCGAGCAGTACTTC
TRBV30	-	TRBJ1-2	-	CAWSPNRVMGYTF	TGTGCCTGGAGCCCGAACAGGGTTATGGGCTACACCTTC
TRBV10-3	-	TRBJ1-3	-	CAISPSSSGNTIYF	TGTGCCATCAGTCCGAGTAGCTCTGGAAACACCATATATTTT
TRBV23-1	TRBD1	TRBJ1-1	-	CASSQSSGGTQNTEAFF	TGCGCCAGCAGTCAATCGTCAGGGGGTACCCAGAACACTGAAGCTTTCTTT
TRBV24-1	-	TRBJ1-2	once	CATSDFRGVGGYTF	TGTGCCACCAGTGATTTTCGGGGGGTTGGAGGCTACACCTTC
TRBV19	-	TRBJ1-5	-	CASSIQGPAQPQHF	TGTGCCAGTAGTATACAGGGGCCTGCTCAGCCCCAGCATTTT
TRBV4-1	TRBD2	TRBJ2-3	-	CASSPGLAGGLQMDTQYF	TGCGCCAGCAGCCCGGGACTAGCGGGAGGACTTCAGATGGATACGCAGTATTTT
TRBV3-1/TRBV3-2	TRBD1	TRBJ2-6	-	CASSQGDRGVSGANVLTF	TGTGCCAGCAGCCAAGGGGACAGGGGGGTTTCTGGGGCCAACGTCCTGACTTTC
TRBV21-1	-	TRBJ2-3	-	CASSKALPRGHTQYF	TGTGCCAGCAGCAAAGCGCTCCCCAGGGGGCATACGCAGTATTTT
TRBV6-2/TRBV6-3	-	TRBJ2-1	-	CASRRGYNEQFF	TGTGCCAGCCGCCGCGGATACAATGAGCAGTTCTTC
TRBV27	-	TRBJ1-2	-	CASSRTRGSSYGYTF	TGTGCCAGCAGTCGAACCAGGGGATCGAGCTATGGCTACACCTTC
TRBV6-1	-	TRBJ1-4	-	CASSERLGEGEKLFF	TGTGCCAGCAGTGAAAGATTGGGAGAAGGGGAAAAACTGTTTTTT
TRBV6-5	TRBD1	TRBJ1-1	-	CARVAGGGSEAFF	TGTGCCAGAGTTGCAGGGGGCGGGTCTGAAGCTTTCTTT
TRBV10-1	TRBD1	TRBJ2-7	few	CASSKTGAAYEQYF	TGCGCCAGCAGTAAAACAGGGGCGGCCTACGAGCAGTACTTC
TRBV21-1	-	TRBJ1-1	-	CASSRRGQNTEAFF	TGTGCCAGCAGCAGAAGGGGGCAAAACACTGAAGCTTTCTTT
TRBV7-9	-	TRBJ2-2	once	CASSQLPHREVNTGELFF	TGTGCCAGCAGCCAATTACCTCACAGGGAAGTGAACACCGGGGAGCTGTTTTTT
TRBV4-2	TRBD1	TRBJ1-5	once	CASSQDDRVGQPQHF	TGTGCCAGCAGCCAGGATGACAGGGTTGGTCAGCCCCAGCATTTT
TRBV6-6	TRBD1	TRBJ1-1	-	CASTRGTGHVNTEAFF	TGTGCCAGCACCCGGGGGACAGGGCATGTAAATACTGAAGCTTTCTTT